The 22 T cell receptor beta chains listed next were all sequenced from one sample in a study of kidney transplant recipient with SARS-CoV-2 infection. One entry per CDR3 protein results from TCRdb running MiXCR on the reads. This sample has fewer than 250,000 distinct CDR3 sequences; under 35% occur once, and the top ten carry under 7.5%. The sequences come from a blood sample, collected at baseline and between days 110 and 120 from a kidney transplant recipient. Every receptor here comes from a male patient in his 30s who had COVID-19 and was a kidney transplant recipient. Some T cells here may be from the graft donor.

For this clonotype: This could be a read error, since a much larger clone is one nucleotide away. The genes are TRBV6-1 and TRBJ2-7; 9 positions match TRBD1. Germline CDR1 is MNHNS and CDR2 is SASEGT. This CDR3 comprises 17 residues. This chain's CDR3 is CANSEWGTGGADYEQYF. CDR3 nucleotides: TGTGCCAACAGTGAATGGGGAACAGGGGGCGCGGACTACGAGCAGTACTTC.

Ten or more counts support this clonotype. J is TRBJ2-2 and V is TRBV5-4; D possibly corresponds to TRBD2 (6 bases). Trimming pared 2 bases from V and 2 bases from J, leaving 10 bases between. This CDR3 region has 15 residues. Germline assignment: CDR1 SGHNT and CDR2 YYREEE (reference sequence). The CDR3 sequence is CASSLAGSNTGELFF. CDR3 bases: TGTGCCAGCAGCTTAGCCGGGAGTAACACCGGGGAGCTGTTTTTT. Based on the CDR3 plus reference TRBV5-4 and TRBJ2-2, the full variable domain is ETGVTQSPTHLIKTRGQQVTLRCSSQSGHNTVSWYQQALGQGPQFIFQYYREEENGRGNFPPRFSGLQFPNYSSELNVNALELDDSALYLCASSLAGSNTGELFFGEGSRLTVL.

This clonotype was recorded a few times. The V gene is TRBV7-1, the J gene TRBJ1-2, with no clear D. TRBV7-1 belongs to the ORF category, with a function that is uncertain. This CDR3 has 17 amino acids. The germline V and J ends were trimmed by 5 bases and 4 bases, with 23 bases remaining between them. DNA of the CDR3: TGTGCCAGCAGCCCGGAAGCTCACGAGGGAAAGACCTATGGCTACACCTTC. It translates to CASSPEAHEGKTYGYTF.

Points on this clonotype: With a much larger clone just one base away, this may be a read error. The CDR3 end shows no conserved phenylalanine or tryptophan, and so a read error is likely. The rearrangement joins TRBV3-1 to TRBJ1-1; D unclear. Germline CDR1 is LGHDT and CDR2 is YNNKEL (reference sequence). V lost 5 bases and J 4 bases, leaving 23 bases between the germline ends. The CDR3 has 17 residues. In nucleotides, the CDR3 is TGTGCCAGCAGCACAAAAGATCCCATTTCAATTCGCACTGAAGCTTTCGTT. Protein sequence: CASSTKDPISIRTEAFV.

This clonotype appeared many times. The rearrangement uses TRBV3-1 and TRBJ1-2; D gene uncertain. Germline-derived CDR1 and CDR2 are LGHDT and YNNKEL (reference sequence). Trimming removed 5 bases from V and 4 bases from J, with 23 bases in between. The CDR3 extends over 17 amino acids. The CDR3 here is CASSSEVTLRKTYGYTF. The CDR3 DNA reads TGTGCCAGCAGCTCTGAAGTCACCCTTCGAAAGACCTATGGCTACACCTTC.

As concerns this clonotype: Just one base apart from a much larger clone, this may be a read error. The J gene is TRBJ1-2, the V gene TRBV5-4; no reliable D call. This CDR3 spans 16 amino acids. Germline V gene lookup returns CDR1 SGHNT and CDR2 YYREEE (reference sequence). V was clipped by 7 bases and J by 4 bases, with 23 bases between them. This CDR3 reads CASALRVPGKTYGYTF. The CDR3 region has the DNA TGTGCCAGCGCGTTACGCGTACCAGGAAAGACCTATGGCTACACCTTC.

Concerning this clonotype: With a much larger clone just one base away, this may be a read error. CDR3 nucleotides: TGTGCCAGCGGCAATGAAAGAAAGAACACTGAAGCTTTCTTT. It codes for CASGNERKNTEAFF. The rearrangement joins TRBV21-1 to TRBJ1-1. TRBV21-1 represents a pseudogene. The CDR3 totals 14 residues.

Note on this clonotype: Possible read error: a much larger clone is one base away. This chain connects TRBV2 to TRBJ1-2; D uncertain. V was trimmed by 4 bases and J by 2 bases, leaving 17 bases between them. The CDR3 consists of 16 residues. Per germline, CDR1 SNHLY and CDR2 FYNNEI. The CDR3 sequence: CASSATRASTNYGYTF. The CDR3 DNA sequence: TGTGCCAGCAGTGCTACGAGGGCCTCCACGAACTATGGCTACACCTTC.

The V gene is TRBV5-1, the J gene TRBJ1-2; the D is unclear. Trimming shortened V by 7 bases and J by 4 bases, and 23 bases separated the two germline ends. Germline V CDR1 and CDR2: SGHRS, YFSETQ. This CDR3 comprises 16 residues. CDR3 sequence (DNA): TGCGCCAGCTCGGTAGCATCGGTTCGAAAGACCTATGGCTACACCTTC. It specifies CASSVASVRKTYGYTF.

This clonotype was seen many times. The chain is built from TRBV5-1 and TRBJ1-5; possibly TRBD1 for D (5 bases). Germline V gives CDR1 SGHRS, CDR2 YFSETQ. The CDR3 totals 13 residues. V was shortened by 2 bases and J by 5 bases, with 8 bases between the two germline ends. The CDR3: CASSLGRDQPQHF. The CDR3 nucleotides are TGCGCCAGCAGCTTAGGCAGGGATCAGCCCCAGCATTTT.

The chain couples TRBV30 to TRBJ1-5, with a possible D match to TRBD1 (5 bases). The CDR3 runs 16 residues. V lost 1 base, J lost 4 bases, and 17 bases lay in between. Germline CDR1 GTSNPN, CDR2 SVGIG (reference sequence). The CDR3 reads CAWSGWTSPINQPQHF. For the CDR3, the DNA is TGTGCCTGGAGTGGATGGACAAGTCCCATAAATCAGCCCCAGCATTTT.

This clonotype occurred many times. The V gene is TRBV11-1, the J gene TRBJ1-2, with unresolved D. This CDR3 region has 17 residues. Looked up from germline, CDR1 is SGHAT and CDR2 is FQDESV (reference sequence). Trimming took 5 bases from V and 4 from J, leaving 23 bases between them. The CDR3 protein is CASSAAAKAGKTYGYTF. DNA of the CDR3: TGTGCCAGCAGCGCGGCCGCTAAGGCTGGAAAGACCTATGGCTACACCTTC.

A word on this clonotype: This may be a read error, as it is one base from a much larger clone. The chain carries TRBV20-1 and TRBJ2-1, with D maybe TRBD2 (5 bases). The CDR3 has 14 residues. In germline, CDR1 is DFQATT, CDR2 SNEGSKA (reference sequence). Trimming shortened V by 5 bases and J by 12 bases, and 23 bases separated the two germline ends. In nucleotides, the CDR3 is TGCAGTGCTTCTAGCTCCGAGAGGTACTATGGGCAGTTCTTC. This codes for CSASSSERYYGQFF.

This clonotype turned up a few times. The chain uses TRBV21-1 and TRBJ2-2; the D segment call TRBD1 is taken from the table without a DNA check. TRBV21-1 is designated a pseudogene. This CDR3 comprises 21 residues. CDR3 coding DNA: TGTGCCAGCAGCAAAGTGAAACCGGGACAGGGCCCGAAGGAGAGGACCGGGGAGCTGTTTTTT. This codes for CASSKVKPGQGPKERTGELFF.

Turning to this clonotype: This may be a read error, as it is one base from a much larger clone. The genes are TRBV6-1 and TRBJ1-2, with D unresolved. The CDR3 totals 17 residues. V was pared by 4 bases and J by 4 bases, with 22 bases between. Germline CDR1 and CDR2: MNHNS and SASEGT. The CDR3 region has the DNA TGTGCCAGCAGTGCGCGATCCTCTATGCGAAAGACCTATGGCTACACCTTC. This codes for CASSARSSMRKTYGYTF.

This clonotype was seen at least ten times. The chain joins TRBV27 to TRBJ1-4; D gene uncertain. Trimming left V 4 bases short and J 10 bases short, with 13 bases between. CDR3 length equals 13 residues. Germline V gene sequence: CDR1 MNHEY, CDR2 SMNVEV (reference sequence). CDR3 protein: CASSSQGRGKLFF. CDR3 nucleotide sequence: TGTGCCAGCAGTTCCCAAGGGCGGGGAAAACTGTTTTTT.

Points on this clonotype: Since a much larger clone is just one base distant, this may be a read error. This chain connects TRBV5-4 to TRBJ1-2; no reliable D call. V lost 7 bases and J lost 4, with 23 bases in between. The CDR3 has 16 amino acids. Germline lookup yields CDR1 SGHNT and CDR2 YYREEE (reference sequence). DNA for the CDR3: TGTGCCAGCCCAGTTAACGTACCAGGAGAGACCTATGGCTACACCTTC. Translation gives CASPVNVPGETYGYTF.

To note about this clonotype: This may be a read error: a much more frequent sequence differs by one nucleotide. This chain connects TRBV5-1 to TRBJ2-7, with D uncertain. With 6 bases removed from V and 2 bases from J, the gap between germline ends came to 12 bases. The CDR3 has 13 amino acids. The germline CDR1 and CDR2 sequences are SGHRS and YFSETQ. The CDR3 DNA reads TGCGCCAGCAAGGGCGGTCTGGCCTACGAGCAGTACTTC. It codes for CASKGGLAYEQYF.

This chain links TRBV8-2 with TRBJ2-6. TRBV8-2 is assigned pseudogene status. The CDR3 extends over 17 amino acids. Here the CDR3 DNA reads TGTAGCAATACCTTAAGGATAACACAAAGTCGGGCCAACGTCCTGACTTTC. Translating it yields CSNTLRITQSRANVLTF.

Concerning this clonotype itself: This may stem from a read error, because a much larger clone lies one nucleotide away. The chain employs TRBV6-8 and TRBJ2-2; 9 bases are a match to TRBD1. Per germline, CDR1 MNHGY and CDR2 SAAAGT. Trimming removed 6 bases from V and 3 bases from J; junction bases left unmatched: 2. CDR3 length equals 14 residues. The chain's CDR3 is CASSRQGDTGELFF. The CDR3 nucleotides are TGTGCCAGCAGCCGACAGGGGGACACCGGGGAGCTGTTTTTT.

This clonotype was found once. The germline gene is not matched at one end of the junction; a read error may be the cause. V gene TRBV16 combines with J gene TRBJ2-5, with D perhaps TRBD1 (6 bases). This CDR3 has 14 residues. Germline CDR1 reads KGHSY; CDR2 reads FQNENV. The DNA for the CDR3 is TGTGCCGGCAGCCCCAACCCAACGACAGGACATTACGGCTTC. Translating it yields CAGSPNPTTGHYGF.

Remarks on this clonotype: This could be a read error, since a much larger clone is one nucleotide away. V usage is TRBV24-1 and J usage is TRBJ1-2, with D unresolved. Germline V gene sequence: CDR1 KGHDR, CDR2 SFDVKD. V dropped 6 bases and J dropped 4 bases, with 23 bases sitting between them. The CDR3 covers 17 residues. The CDR3 DNA reads TGTGCCACCAGTTACCATTATAGGACCAGAAAGACCTATGGCTACACCTTC. Translation: CATSYHYRTRKTYGYTF.